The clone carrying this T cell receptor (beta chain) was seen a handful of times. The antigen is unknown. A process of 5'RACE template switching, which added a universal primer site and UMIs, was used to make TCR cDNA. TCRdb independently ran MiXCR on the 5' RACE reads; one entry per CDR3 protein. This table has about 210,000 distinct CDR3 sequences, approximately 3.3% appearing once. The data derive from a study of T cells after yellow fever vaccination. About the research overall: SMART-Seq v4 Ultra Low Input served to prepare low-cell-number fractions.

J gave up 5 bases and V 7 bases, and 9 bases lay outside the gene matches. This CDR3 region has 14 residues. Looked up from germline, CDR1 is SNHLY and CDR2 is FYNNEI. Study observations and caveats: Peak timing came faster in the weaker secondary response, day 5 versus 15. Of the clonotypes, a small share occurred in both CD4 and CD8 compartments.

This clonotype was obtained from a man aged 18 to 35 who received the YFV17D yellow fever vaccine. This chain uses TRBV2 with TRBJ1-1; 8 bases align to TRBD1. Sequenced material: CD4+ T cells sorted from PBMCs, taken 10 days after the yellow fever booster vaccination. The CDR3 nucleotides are TGTGCCAGCACCCCAGGGGGCTTGGGGACTGAAGCTTTCTTT. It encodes CASTPGGLGTEAFF. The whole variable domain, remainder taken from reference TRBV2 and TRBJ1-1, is EPEVTQTPSHQVTQMGQEVILRCVPISNHLYFYWYRQILGQKVEFLVSFYNNEISEKSEIFDDQFSVERPDGSNFTLKIRSTKLEDSAMYFCASTPGGLGTEAFFGQGTRLTVV.